The 9 T cell receptor beta chains in this list originate from one sample, sequenced in a study of T-cell reconstitution after alpha-beta-depleted transplantation in children. Preparation of the TCRbeta library used unique molecular identifiers. Using its own MiXCR run on the PCR reads, TCRdb lists one record per CDR3 protein. The top ten hold around 22% of the sample, which has under 300,000 distinct CDR3 sequences, around a tenth seen once. This sample comprised peripheral blood, obtained 180 days after TCRalphabeta/CD19-depleted stem cell transplant. The receptors derive from a male patient under 10 years old who had a stem cell transplant for chronic granulomatous disease, so the T cells may come from the graft donor.

This clonotype was recorded many times. V and J are TRBV7-2 and TRBJ2-7; the match to TRBD2 covers 9 bases. V shed 1 base and J 3 bases; nucleotides not matched to a gene: 4. Germline V gene lookup returns CDR1 SGHTA and CDR2 FQGNSA. The CDR3 covers 15 residues. CDR3 sequence (DNA): TGTGCCAGCAGCTTAGTTAGCGGGGGAGGCTACGAGCAGTACTTC. Translation: CASSLVSGGGYEQYF.

Comments on this clonotype: This may be a read error, as it is one base from a much larger clone. V usage is TRBV5-1 and J usage is TRBJ2-1, with 7 bases lining up with TRBD1. CDR1 and CDR2 from the germline V gene are SGHRS and YFSETQ. The CDR3 runs 17 residues. CDR3 amino acids: CASMPITNYRGDNKQFF. The CDR3, as DNA: TGCGCCAGCATGCCGATAACCAACTACAGGGGCGACAATAAGCAGTTCTTC. Filled out from reference TRBV5-1 and TRBJ2-1, the complete variable domain reads KAGVTQTPRYLIKTRGQQVTLSCSPISGHRSVSWYQQTPGQGLQFLFEYFSETQRNKGNFPGRFSGRQFSNSRSEMNVSTLELGDSALYLCASMPITNYRGDNKQFFGPGTRLTVL.

This clonotype was counted ten times or more. The chain employs TRBV3-1 and TRBJ2-1; 14 bases match TRBD2. V was clipped by 5 bases and J by 1 base; unmatched bases: 10. This CDR3 has 19 amino acids. Germline V gene data show CDR1 as LGHDT and CDR2 as YNNKEL (reference sequence). The CDR3 DNA follows: TGTGCCAGCAGCGACCCCGGGACTAGCGGGAGAGGGTCCTACAATGAGCAGTTCTTC. Its protein is CASSDPGTSGRGSYNEQFF.

This clonotype was counted at least ten times. The rearrangement uses TRBV29-1 and TRBJ2-1, with 8 bases identical to TRBD2. Losses at the gene ends were 6 bases for V and 4 bases for J; bases not matched to a gene: 14. This CDR3 has 16 residues. Germline CDR1 SQVTM, CDR2 ANQGSEA. CDR3 DNA: TGCAGCGTCGAATTACTCGGGACTAGTCTTTACAATGAGCAGTTCTTC. Encoded protein: CSVELLGTSLYNEQFF.

This clonotype was recorded many times. The chain has TRBV15 and TRBJ2-1; 7 bases agree with TRBD1. Germline V lookup: CDR1 LNHNV, CDR2 YYDKDF (reference sequence). The ends lost 1 base at V and 8 bases at J; junction bases unmatched: 8. This CDR3 is 15 amino acids long. The DNA of the CDR3 is TGTGCCACCAGCAGAGGTGGGACAGCGATCTATGAGCAGTTCTTC. Protein sequence: CATSRGGTAIYEQFF.

This clonotype was recorded at least ten times. The chain employs TRBV7-8 and TRBJ2-2; unclear D gene. The ends were cut back, 1 base at V and 0 bases at J, with 6 bases in the middle. From germline, CDR1 is SGHVS and CDR2 FQNEAQ. The CDR3 totals 15 residues. CDR3 region: CASSLVLANTGELFF. CDR3 nucleotide sequence: TGTGCCAGCAGCTTAGTCCTGGCGAACACCGGGGAGCTGTTTTTT.

There are many counts of this clonotype. This chain uses TRBV5-1 with TRBJ2-1; perhaps D is TRBD1 or TRBD2 (5 bases each). The germline V gene encodes CDR1 SGHRS and CDR2 YFSETQ. The V end lost 3 bases, the J end lost 0 bases, and 13 bases lay between the germline ends. The CDR3 covers 16 residues. CDR3 sequence reads: CASSWGSGSSYNEQFF. DNA of the CDR3: TGCGCCAGCAGCTGGGGGAGCGGAAGCTCCTACAATGAGCAGTTCTTC.

V is TRBV3-1 and J is TRBJ2-2; TRBD2 agrees at 11 bases. From germline, CDR1 is LGHDT and CDR2 YNNKEL (reference sequence). The CDR3 sequence is 18 residues long. Trimming took 2 bases from V and 5 from J; bases not matched to a gene: 10. CDR3 in amino acids: CASSQLAGGAVGTGELFF. DNA of the CDR3: TGTGCCAGCAGCCAACTAGCGGGAGGAGCGGTTGGTACCGGGGAGCTGTTTTTT.

The V and J genes are TRBV30 and TRBJ2-7, with 8 bases that match TRBD2. The CDR3 totals 14 residues. V dropped 3 bases and J dropped 2; count of bases not matched to a gene: 6. Germline lookup yields CDR1 GTSNPN and CDR2 SVGIG (reference sequence). CDR3 sequence (DNA): TGTGCCTGGAGCACCGGAGCGGGGGCCTACGAGCAGTACTTC. Translation: CAWSTGAGAYEQYF. Full variable domain (rest looked up from reference TRBV30 and TRBJ2-7): SQTIHQWPATLVQPVGSPLSLECTVEGTSNPNLYWYRQAAGRGLQLLFYSVGIGQISSEVPQNLSASRPQDRQFILSSKKLLLSDSGFYLCAWSTGAGAYEQYFGPGTRLTVT.